The present T cell receptor (beta chain) was sequenced within a study of Ad26.COV2.S vaccination and SARS-CoV-2 variants. Study details: Donor allocation was to the COV1001 Ad26.COV2.S trial arm.

The table came from immunoSEQ multiplex PCR; TCRdb's copy has only in-frame clones and leaves some out. The table lists about 680,000 clones, roughly 90% of them singletons. The germline V gene encodes CDR1 SGHTA and CDR2 FQGTGA. Trimming stripped 4 bases from V and 4 bases from J, with 19 bases between. This CDR3 is 16 amino acids long. Described treatment: some 19 received Ad26.COV2.S at low or high dose, single or two shots; 5 received placebo; per-sample allocation not given. Sample collection was performed on day 63 after the first vaccine or placebo injection. This rearrangement joins TRBV7-3 to TRBJ1-1; D possibly corresponds to TRBD1 (5 bases). This sample comprised peripheral blood, obtained in a trial of Ad26.COV2.S vaccine versus placebo. The source of this sequence is a person between 18 and 65 years old who received the Ad26.COV2.S COVID-19 vaccine or a placebo. CDR3 in amino acids: CASSSLPQGSGTEAFF. For the CDR3, the DNA is TGTGCCAGCAGCTCCCTACCCCAGGGCTCGGGCACTGAAGCTTTCTTT.